The following is a TCR beta chain sequence with its context. Its antigen specificity is not known. No clone much larger than this one lies a single base away; base qualities are absent. The sample is drawn from a study of technical replicates of blood from a handful of donors (dated by TCRdb to the late 2010s). Preparation of the library involved the immunoSEQ multiplex PCR assay. TCRdb took over this immuneACCESS table, retaining in-frame rearrangements with V and J assigned. Such tables are incomplete; in checked studies, under half of the missing clones stem from an unresolved V gene, and the remainder is unexplained. The sample profile shows around 70,000 clones; about 94% of them were found once. Approximately 0.4% of the sample is taken by the ten largest. V is pruned by 6 bases and J by 4 bases, leaving 5 bases of the junction without a gene match. From the germline V gene, CDR1 is SQVTM and CDR2 is ANQGSEA. Including the terminal cysteine and phenylalanine, the CDR3 comprises 14 residues. Only CDR3 DNA is held: 42 bases, read in frame from base 1.

The sample was T cells isolated from PBMCs. Rearrangement joined TRBV29-1 to TRBJ2-1; TRBD2 agrees with 11 junctional bases. The TCR sequence derives from a human donor in good health. Here is the DNA: TGCAGCGTATCCGGGACTAGCGGTTACAATGAGCAGTTCTTC. This gives the protein CSVSGTSGYNEQFF.